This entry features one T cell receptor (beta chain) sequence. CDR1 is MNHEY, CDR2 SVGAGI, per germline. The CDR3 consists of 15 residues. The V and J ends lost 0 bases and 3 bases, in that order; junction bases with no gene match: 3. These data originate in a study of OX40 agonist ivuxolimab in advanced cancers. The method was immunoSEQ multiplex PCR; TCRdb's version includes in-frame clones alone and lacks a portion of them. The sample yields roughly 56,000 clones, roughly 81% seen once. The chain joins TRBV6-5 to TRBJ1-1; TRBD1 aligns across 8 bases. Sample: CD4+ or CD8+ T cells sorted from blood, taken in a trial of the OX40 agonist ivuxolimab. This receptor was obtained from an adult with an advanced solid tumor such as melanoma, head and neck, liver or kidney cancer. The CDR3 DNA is TGTGCCAGCAGTTACTCGGGGACAGGACACACTGAAGCTTTCTTT. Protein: CASSYSGTGHTEAFF.